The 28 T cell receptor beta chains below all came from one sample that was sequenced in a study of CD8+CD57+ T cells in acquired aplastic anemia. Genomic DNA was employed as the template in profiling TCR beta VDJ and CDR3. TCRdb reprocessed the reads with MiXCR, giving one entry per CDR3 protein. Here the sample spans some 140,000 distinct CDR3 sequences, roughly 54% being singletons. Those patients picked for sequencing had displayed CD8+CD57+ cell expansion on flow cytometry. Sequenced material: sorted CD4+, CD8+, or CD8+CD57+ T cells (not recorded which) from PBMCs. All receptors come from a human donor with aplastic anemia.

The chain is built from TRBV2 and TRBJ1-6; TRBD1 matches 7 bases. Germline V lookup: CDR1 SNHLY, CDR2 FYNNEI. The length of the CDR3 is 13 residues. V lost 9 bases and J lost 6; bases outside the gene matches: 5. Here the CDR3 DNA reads TGTGCCAGTCCGGGACAGCCTAATTCACCCCTCCACTTT. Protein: CASPGQPNSPLHF.

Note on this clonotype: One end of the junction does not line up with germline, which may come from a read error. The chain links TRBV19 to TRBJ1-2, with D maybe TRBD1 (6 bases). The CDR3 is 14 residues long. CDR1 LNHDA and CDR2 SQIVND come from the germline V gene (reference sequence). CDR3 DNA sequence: TGTGCCAGCAGTATGACAGGACCAAACTATGGCTACACCTTC. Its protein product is CASSMTGPNYGYTF.

The CDR3 DNA sequence: TGCGCCAGCAGCTTAGGGGACAGCGAAATCTACGGAAACAATGAGCAGTTCTTC. Its translation: CASSLGDSEIYGNNEQFF. The chain couples TRBV5-1 to TRBJ2-1; TRBD1 agrees at 7 bases. The V gene end was trimmed by 2 bases and the J gene end by 5 bases; junction bases not matched to a gene: 16. The CDR3 is made up of 18 amino acids. The germline CDR1 and CDR2 sequences are SGHRS and YFSETQ.

The CDR3 loop reads CSASWGIEQFF. The CDR3 DNA follows: TGCAGTGCTAGTTGGGGAATTGAGCAGTTCTTC. The rearrangement joins TRBV20-1 to TRBJ2-1; D is undetermined. The V and J ends lost 3 bases and 9 bases respectively, with 9 bases between them. Germline assignment: CDR1 DFQATT and CDR2 SNEGSKA (reference sequence). There are 11 residues in the CDR3.

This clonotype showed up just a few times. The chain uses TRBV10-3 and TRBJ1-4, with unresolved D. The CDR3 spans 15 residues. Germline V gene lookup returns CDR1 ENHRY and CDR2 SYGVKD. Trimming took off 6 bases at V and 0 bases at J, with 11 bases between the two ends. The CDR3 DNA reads TGTGCCATCAGGGACGCCACCGCAACTAATGAAAAACTGTTTTTT. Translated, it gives CAIRDATATNEKLFF.

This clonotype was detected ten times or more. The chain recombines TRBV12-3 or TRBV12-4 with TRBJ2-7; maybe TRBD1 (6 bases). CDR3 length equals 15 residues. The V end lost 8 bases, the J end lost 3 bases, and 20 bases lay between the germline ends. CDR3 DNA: TGTGCCAGCGGGCCCCCGGGACAAGCGTTCTACGAGCAGTACTTC. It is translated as CASGPPGQAFYEQYF.

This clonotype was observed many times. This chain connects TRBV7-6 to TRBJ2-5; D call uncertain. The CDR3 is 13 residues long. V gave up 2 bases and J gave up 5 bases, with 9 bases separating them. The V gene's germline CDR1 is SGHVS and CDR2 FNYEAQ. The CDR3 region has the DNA TGTGCCAGCAGCTTATACGACGGGGAGACCCAGTACTTC. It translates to CASSLYDGETQYF.

In nucleotides, the CDR3 is TGCAGCGTTGAAAAAGGCGGGGGATCCGAGCAGTACTTC. This translates into CSVEKGGGSEQYF. The gene calls are TRBV29-1 and TRBJ2-7, with TRBD2 matching 7 bases. Germline assignment: CDR1 SQVTM and CDR2 ANQGSEA. The V segment lost 2 bases and the J segment 6 bases; nucleotides outside the gene matches: 7. The CDR3 has 13 residues.

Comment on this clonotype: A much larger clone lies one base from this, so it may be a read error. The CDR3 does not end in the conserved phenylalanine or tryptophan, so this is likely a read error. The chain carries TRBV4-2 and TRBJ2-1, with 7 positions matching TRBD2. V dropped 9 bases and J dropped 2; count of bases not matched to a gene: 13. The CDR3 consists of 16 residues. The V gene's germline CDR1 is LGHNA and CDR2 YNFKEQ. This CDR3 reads CASSIGTGGPYNEQFL. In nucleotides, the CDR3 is TGTGCCAGTAGTATTGGTACGGGGGGACCCTACAATGAGCAGTTCCTC.

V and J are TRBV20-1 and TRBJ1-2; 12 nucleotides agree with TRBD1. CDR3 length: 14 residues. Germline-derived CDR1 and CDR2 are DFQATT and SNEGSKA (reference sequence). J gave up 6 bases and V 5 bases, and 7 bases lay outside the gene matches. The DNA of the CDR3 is TGCAGTGCTCCCGGGACAGGGGGCCAGGATGGCTACACCTTC. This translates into CSAPGTGGQDGYTF.

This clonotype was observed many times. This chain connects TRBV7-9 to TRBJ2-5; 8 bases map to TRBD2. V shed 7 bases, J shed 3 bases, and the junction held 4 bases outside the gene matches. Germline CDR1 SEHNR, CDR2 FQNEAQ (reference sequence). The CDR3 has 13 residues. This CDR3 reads CASTLRGEETQYF. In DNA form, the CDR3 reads TGTGCCAGCACCCTGCGGGGGGAAGAGACCCAGTACTTC. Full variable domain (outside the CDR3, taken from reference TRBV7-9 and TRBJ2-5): DTGVSQNPRHKITKRGQNVTFRCDPISEHNRLYWYRQTLGQGPEFLTYFQNEAQLEKSRLLSDRFSAERPKGSFSTLEIQRTEQGDSAMYLCASTLRGEETQYFGPGTRLLVL.

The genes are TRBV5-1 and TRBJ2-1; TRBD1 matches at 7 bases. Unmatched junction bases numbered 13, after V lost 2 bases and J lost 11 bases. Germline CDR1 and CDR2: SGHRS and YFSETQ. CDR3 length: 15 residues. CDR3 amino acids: CASSFGTDLIVKQFF. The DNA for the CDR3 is TGCGCCAGCAGCTTCGGGACAGACTTAATCGTAAAGCAGTTCTTC.

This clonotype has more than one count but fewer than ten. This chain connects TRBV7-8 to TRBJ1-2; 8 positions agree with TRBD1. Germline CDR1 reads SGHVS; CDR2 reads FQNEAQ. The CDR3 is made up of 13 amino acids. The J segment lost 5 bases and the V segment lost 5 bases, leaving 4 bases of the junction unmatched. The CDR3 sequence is CASSTGQGYGYTF. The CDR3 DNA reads TGTGCCAGCAGCACAGGACAGGGATATGGCTACACCTTC.

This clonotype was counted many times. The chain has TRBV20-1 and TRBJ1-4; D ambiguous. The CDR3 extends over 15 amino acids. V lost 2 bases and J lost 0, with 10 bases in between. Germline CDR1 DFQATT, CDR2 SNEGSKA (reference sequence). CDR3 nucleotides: TGCAGTGCTAGACCCTTACTGGCAACTAATGAAAAACTGTTTTTT. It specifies CSARPLLATNEKLFF.

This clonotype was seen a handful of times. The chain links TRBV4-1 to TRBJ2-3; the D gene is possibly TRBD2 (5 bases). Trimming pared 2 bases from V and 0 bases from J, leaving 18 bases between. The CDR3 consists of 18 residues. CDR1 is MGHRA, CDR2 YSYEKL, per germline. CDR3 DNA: TGCGCCAGCAGCCAACTAGGACTCAAGGGCTCTAGCACAGATACGCAGTATTTT. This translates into CASSQLGLKGSSTDTQYF.

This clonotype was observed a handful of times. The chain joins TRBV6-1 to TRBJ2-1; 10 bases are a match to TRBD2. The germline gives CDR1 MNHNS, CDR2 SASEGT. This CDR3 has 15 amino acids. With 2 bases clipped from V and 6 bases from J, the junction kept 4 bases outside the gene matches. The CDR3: CASSEWSSGGNEQFF. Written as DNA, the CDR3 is TGTGCCAGCAGTGAATGGTCTAGCGGGGGCAATGAGCAGTTCTTC.

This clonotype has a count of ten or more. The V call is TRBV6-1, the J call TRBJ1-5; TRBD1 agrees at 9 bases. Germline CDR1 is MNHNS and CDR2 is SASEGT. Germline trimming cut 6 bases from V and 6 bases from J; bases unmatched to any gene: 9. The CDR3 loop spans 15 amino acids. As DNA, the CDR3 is TGTGCCAGCAGCCGGGACAGGGAGGGGGTTCAGCCCCAGCATTTT. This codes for CASSRDREGVQPQHF.

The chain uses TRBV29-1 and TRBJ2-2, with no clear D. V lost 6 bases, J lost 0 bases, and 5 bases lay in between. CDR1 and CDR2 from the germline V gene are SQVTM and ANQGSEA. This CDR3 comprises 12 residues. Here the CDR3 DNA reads TGCAGCGTAGCCGCGAACACCGGGGAGCTGTTTTTT. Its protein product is CSVAANTGELFF.

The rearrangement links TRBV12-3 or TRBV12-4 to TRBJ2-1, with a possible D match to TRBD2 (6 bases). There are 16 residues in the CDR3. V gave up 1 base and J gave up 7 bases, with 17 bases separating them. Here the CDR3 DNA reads TGTGCCAGCAGTTTAGACTGGCGGGGTGCATGGAATGAGCAGTTCTTC. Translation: CASSLDWRGAWNEQFF.

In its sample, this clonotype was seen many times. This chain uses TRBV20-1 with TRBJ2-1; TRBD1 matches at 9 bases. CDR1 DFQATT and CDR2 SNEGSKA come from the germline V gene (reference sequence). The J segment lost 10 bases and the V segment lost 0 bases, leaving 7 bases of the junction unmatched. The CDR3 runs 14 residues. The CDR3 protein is CSAREGDRVEEQFF. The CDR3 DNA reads TGCAGTGCTAGAGAGGGGGACAGGGTGGAGGAGCAGTTCTTC.

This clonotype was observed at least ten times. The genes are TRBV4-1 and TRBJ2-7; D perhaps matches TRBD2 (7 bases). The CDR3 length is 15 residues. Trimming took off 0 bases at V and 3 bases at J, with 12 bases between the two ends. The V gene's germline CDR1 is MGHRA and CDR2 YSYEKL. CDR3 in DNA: TGCGCCAGCAGCCAAGATAAGGGGGGGAGCTACGAGCAGTACTTC. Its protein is CASSQDKGGSYEQYF.

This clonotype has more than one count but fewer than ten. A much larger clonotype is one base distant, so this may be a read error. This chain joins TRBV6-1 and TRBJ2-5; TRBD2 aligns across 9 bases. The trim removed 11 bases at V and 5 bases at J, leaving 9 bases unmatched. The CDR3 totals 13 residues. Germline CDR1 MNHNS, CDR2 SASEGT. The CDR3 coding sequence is TGTGCCGCCTTGGCGGGGGGGCCGGAGACCCAGTACTTC. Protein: CAALAGGPETQYF.

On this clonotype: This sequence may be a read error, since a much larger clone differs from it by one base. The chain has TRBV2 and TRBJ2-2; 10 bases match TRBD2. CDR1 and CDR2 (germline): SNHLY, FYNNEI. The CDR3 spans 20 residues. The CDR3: CSSSEALPQRGGSNTGELFF. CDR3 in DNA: TGTTCCAGCAGTGAAGCGCTTCCGCAGCGGGGGGGTTCGAACACCGGGGAGCTGTTTTTT.

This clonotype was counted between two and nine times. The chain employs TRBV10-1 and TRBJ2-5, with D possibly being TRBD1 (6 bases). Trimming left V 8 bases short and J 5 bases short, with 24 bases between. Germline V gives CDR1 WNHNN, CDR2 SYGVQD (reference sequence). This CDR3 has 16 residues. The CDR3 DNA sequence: TGCGCCAGCCATCGACCTGGACAGCGCGCCGGGGAGACCCAGTACTTC. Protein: CASHRPGQRAGETQYF.

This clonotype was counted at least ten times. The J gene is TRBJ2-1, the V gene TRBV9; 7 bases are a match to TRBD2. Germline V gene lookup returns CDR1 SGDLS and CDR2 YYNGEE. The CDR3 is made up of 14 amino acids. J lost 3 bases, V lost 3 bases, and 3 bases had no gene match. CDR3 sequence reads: CASSAGLIYNEQFF. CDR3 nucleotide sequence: TGTGCCAGCAGCGCGGGACTAATCTACAATGAGCAGTTCTTC. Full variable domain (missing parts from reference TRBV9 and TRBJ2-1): DSGVTQTPKHLITATGQRVTLRCSPRSGDLSVYWYQQSLDQGLQFLIQYYNGEERAKGNILERFSAQQFPDLHSELNLSSLELGDSALYFCASSAGLIYNEQFFGPGTRLTVL.

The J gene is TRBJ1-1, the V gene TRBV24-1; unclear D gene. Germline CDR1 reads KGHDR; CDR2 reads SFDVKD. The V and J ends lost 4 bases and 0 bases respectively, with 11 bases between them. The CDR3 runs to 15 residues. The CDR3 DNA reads TGTGCCACCAGTGAGGGAAGGCAGATGAACACTGAAGCTTTCTTT. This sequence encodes CATSEGRQMNTEAFF.

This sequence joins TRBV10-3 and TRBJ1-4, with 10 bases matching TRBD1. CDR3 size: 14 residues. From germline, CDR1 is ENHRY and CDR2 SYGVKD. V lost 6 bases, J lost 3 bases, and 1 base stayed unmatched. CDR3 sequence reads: CAIRGTGANEKLFF. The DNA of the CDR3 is TGTGCCATCAGGGGGACAGGGGCTAATGAAAAACTGTTTTTT.

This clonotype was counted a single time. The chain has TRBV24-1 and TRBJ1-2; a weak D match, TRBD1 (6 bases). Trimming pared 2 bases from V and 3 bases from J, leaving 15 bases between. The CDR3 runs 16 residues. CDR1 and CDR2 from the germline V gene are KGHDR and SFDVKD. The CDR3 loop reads CATSDSSQGMDYGYTF. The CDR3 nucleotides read TGTGCCACCAGTGATTCTTCACAGGGTATGGACTATGGCTACACCTTC.